Following are 15 T cell receptor beta chains from one sample sequenced in a study of T cells after yellow fever vaccination. TCRdb processed the 5' RACE reads anew with MiXCR; each CDR3 protein has one entry. Of some 560,000 distinct CDR3 sequences listed, 15% to 20% are singletons. The source material was PBMCs, sampled 15 days after the yellow fever booster vaccination. The receptors originated from a man younger than 40 who received the YFV17D yellow fever vaccine.

The genes are TRBV20-1 and TRBJ1-5; D uncertain. There are 14 residues in the CDR3. The V end was cut by 1 base, the J end by 4 bases, with 11 bases between. Germline loops: CDR1 DFQATT, CDR2 SNEGSKA (reference sequence). The CDR3 DNA is TGCAGTGCTAGAGCCAGTCAGGCTAATCAGCCCCAGCATTTT. Its protein is CSARASQANQPQHF.

The chain has TRBV20-1 and TRBJ1-1; TRBD1 agrees at 7 bases. V lost 2 bases and J lost 4; bases outside the gene matches: 4. The V gene's germline CDR1 is DFQATT and CDR2 SNEGSKA (reference sequence). The length of the CDR3 is 13 residues. This chain's CDR3 is CSARQGEVTEAFF. The CDR3 DNA is TGCAGTGCTAGACAGGGGGAGGTCACTGAAGCTTTCTTT.

This clonotype was seen more than once but under ten times. The chain couples TRBV7-2 to TRBJ2-7; possibly TRBD2 for D (5 bases). Germline CDR1 reads SGHTA; CDR2 reads FQGNSA. Between the trimmed V and J ends, which lost 5 bases and 9 bases, there was a span of 20 bases. The CDR3 extends over 14 amino acids. The CDR3 bases are TGTGCCAGCAGCGTGAGAGGACCCGGGGATGGGCAGTACTTC. Its protein is CASSVRGPGDGQYF.

The table lists this clonotype with a few counts. The J gene is TRBJ1-4, the V gene TRBV4-3; D remains unclear. V shed 0 bases and J shed 8 bases, with 13 bases lying between them. Per the germline V gene, CDR1 is LGHNA and CDR2 is YSLEER. The CDR3 is made up of 15 amino acids. CDR3 in amino acids: CASSQDRVGWEKLFF. Written as DNA, the CDR3 is TGCGCCAGCAGCCAAGATAGAGTGGGGTGGGAAAAACTGTTTTTT.

This clonotype turned up a few times. This chain uses TRBV30 with TRBJ2-7; D remains ambiguous. Trimming cost V 0 bases and J 0 bases, with 6 bases left between them. This CDR3 comprises 13 residues. CDR1 is GTSNPN, CDR2 SVGIG, per germline (reference sequence). The CDR3 DNA reads as TGTGCCTGGAGTGTAGGGTTCTCCTACGAGCAGTACTTC. Translated: CAWSVGFSYEQYF.

This sequence joins TRBV12-3 or TRBV12-4 and TRBJ2-7; D remains unclear. Between the trimmed V and J ends, which lost 7 bases and 2 bases, there was a span of 9 bases. The CDR3 extends over 12 amino acids. In DNA form, the CDR3 reads TGTGCCAGCACCCTCGGCACCTACGAGCAGTACTTC. Translating it yields CASTLGTYEQYF.

This clonotype was detected a few times. V gene TRBV20-1 combines with J gene TRBJ2-5; 9 bases line up with TRBD2. CDR3 length: 17 residues. Germline CDR1 reads DFQATT; CDR2 reads SNEGSKA (reference sequence). V was pared by 8 bases and J by 0 bases, with 16 bases of the junction left unmatched. In DNA form, the CDR3 reads TGCAGTCCTGGGCTAGCGGGACGGCACGTGGACCAAGAGACCCAGTACTTC. Protein: CSPGLAGRHVDQETQYF.

This chain uses TRBV6-5 with TRBJ2-5, with 9 nucleotides matching TRBD2. The trim removed 4 bases at V and 2 bases at J, leaving 14 bases unmatched. The CDR3 totals 18 residues. In germline, CDR1 is MNHEY, CDR2 SVGAGI. The CDR3 region is CASSSRPSGIGTQETQYF. CDR3 sequence (DNA): TGTGCCAGCAGTTCTAGGCCTAGCGGGATAGGTACTCAAGAGACCCAGTACTTC.

A few counts support this clonotype. V is TRBV6-2 or TRBV6-3 and J is TRBJ2-5; 15 bases line up with TRBD2. J gave up 3 bases and V 1 base, and 9 bases lay outside the gene matches. Germline V gene sequence: CDR1 MNHEY, CDR2 SVGEGT. This CDR3 spans 19 amino acids. CDR3 coding DNA: TGTGCCAGCAGTTACTGGGGGACTAGCGGGAGGACCCGAAAAGAGACCCAGTACTTC. This gives the protein CASSYWGTSGRTRKETQYF.

This chain links TRBV29-1 with TRBJ2-1; no firm D call. CDR3 length: 10 residues. Trimming removed 8 bases at V and 7 bases at J, with 9 bases between. Germline V gene data show CDR1 as SQVTM and CDR2 as ANQGSEA. CDR3 sequence reads: CSFARNEQFF. The DNA of the CDR3 is TGCAGCTTTGCGCGTAATGAGCAGTTCTTC.

This clonotype has a handful of counts. The chain joins TRBV6-2 or TRBV6-3 to TRBJ2-5; 10 bases are a match to TRBD1. With V trimmed by 2 bases and J by 4 bases, 4 bases remained unmatched. From germline, CDR1 is MNHEY and CDR2 SVGEGT. The CDR3 is made up of 15 amino acids. The CDR3 spells CASSYTTGGRETQYF. CDR3 in DNA: TGTGCCAGCAGTTACACGACAGGGGGCCGAGAGACCCAGTACTTC.

The chain carries TRBV28 and TRBJ2-1; maybe TRBD1 (6 bases). Trimming shortened V by 5 bases and J by 8 bases, and 22 bases separated the two germline ends. This CDR3 spans 16 amino acids. The germline CDR1 and CDR2 sequences are MDHEN and SYDVKM. In DNA form, the CDR3 reads TGTGCCAGCAGTCTCCCCCAACTAGGGGGTAGGGATGAGCAGTTCTTC. It is translated as CASSLPQLGGRDEQFF.

The table lists this clonotype with a few counts. The chain joins TRBV5-1 to TRBJ2-3; TRBD2 is a possible D gene (7 bases). With 4 bases removed from V and 8 bases from J, the gap between germline ends came to 14 bases. Germline CDR1 is SGHRS and CDR2 is YFSETQ. This CDR3 comprises 13 residues. The CDR3 DNA sequence: TGCGCCAGCAGCCCGTTCGGGGGGCCTACGCAGTATTTT. As protein: CASSPFGGPTQYF.

This rearrangement joins TRBV6-2 or TRBV6-3 to TRBJ2-1, with D tentatively TRBD1 or TRBD2 (6 bases each). V was cut by 7 bases and J by 12 bases, with 25 bases left in between. This CDR3 comprises 15 residues. Germline-derived CDR1 and CDR2 are MNHEY and SVGEGT. The CDR3 spells CASTSAIRGLGLQFF. The CDR3 DNA reads TGTGCCAGCACTAGCGCGATCCGGGGGCTCGGTCTGCAGTTCTTC.

The chain combines TRBV7-9 with TRBJ2-2; either TRBD1 or TRBD2 may supply D (5 bases each). This CDR3 region has 14 residues. V lost 8 bases and J 1 base, leaving 11 bases between the germline ends. Germline assignment: CDR1 SEHNR and CDR2 FQNEAQ (reference sequence). The CDR3 DNA follows: TGTGCCAGCCCAGAGGGGCTGAACACCGGGGAGCTGTTTTTT. Its translation is CASPEGLNTGELFF.